Below are 3 T cell receptor beta chains sequenced from a single sample in a study of post-analysis software for immune sequencing data. These receptors have no known antigen. Built from TCR beta cDNA, the libraries had unique molecular identifiers in them. TCRdb independently ran MiXCR on the PCR reads; one entry per CDR3 protein. The sample carries 350,000 to 500,000 distinct CDR3 sequences, 35% to 45% recorded once. Broader study findings: A handful of TRBV segments, including TRBV5-6, TRBV5-1 and TRBV20-1, were more frequent in patients than controls.

The source material was blood. The receptors were gathered from a girl aged 2 to 10 with multiple sclerosis.

This clonotype was seen repeatedly, ten times or more. The chain links TRBV20-1 to TRBJ2-7; 7 bases align to TRBD2. Germline V CDR1 and CDR2: DFQATT, SNEGSKA (reference sequence). CDR3 length: 13 residues. The ends lost 7 bases at V and 0 bases at J; junction bases unmatched: 6. The CDR3 DNA reads TGCAGTGTCATGGGCGGGAGCTCCTACGAGCAGTACTTC. This sequence encodes CSVMGGSSYEQYF.

This chain connects TRBV4-1 to TRBJ2-1; D gene uncertain. CDR1 is MGHRA and CDR2 is YSYEKL in the germline V gene. V was shortened by 2 bases and J by 10 bases, with 15 bases between the two germline ends. This CDR3 region has 14 residues. CDR3 DNA: TGCGCCAGCAGCCAAACGGGCACGATCTACGAGCAGTTCTTC. Protein sequence: CASSQTGTIYEQFF.

The rearrangement links TRBV27 to TRBJ2-5; D is possibly TRBD2 (5 bases). Per germline, CDR1 MNHEY and CDR2 SMNVEV (reference sequence). This CDR3 comprises 16 residues. V was trimmed by 6 bases and J by 4 bases, leaving 21 bases between them. The CDR3 spells CASSLMAVRAGETQYF. As DNA, the CDR3 is TGTGCCAGCAGCCTCATGGCCGTGAGGGCCGGAGAGACCCAGTACTTC.